This paragraph covers one TCR beta chain sequence. These data are taken from a study of control samples from healthy donors and cancer patients. Germline lookup yields CDR1 SGDLS and CDR2 YYNGEE. The length of the CDR3 is 15 residues. Trimming stripped 0 bases from V and 6 bases from J, with 13 bases between. The method was immunoSEQ multiplex PCR; TCRdb's version includes in-frame clones alone and lacks a portion of them. The sample lists some 140,000 clones, around nine tenths seen once, with 6% to 9.5% in the top ten. The clonotype was recovered from a man in his forties or fifties with head and neck cancer. The sequenced material came from PBMCs. V usage is TRBV9 and J usage is TRBJ2-1, with D maybe TRBD2 (5 bases). The CDR3 DNA reads TGTGCCAGCAGCGTAGCACTAGAAATTCGCAATGAGCAGTTCTTC. Translated, it gives CASSVALEIRNEQFF.